This TCR beta chain originates from a study of PD-1 blockade in mismatch repair-deficient tumors (dated by TCRdb to about 2017). In the study overall: Between late 2013 and September 2016, 86 consecutive patients with some 12 mismatch repair-deficient cancer types, all previously treated and progressing, were enrolled in the trial. Deep sequencing of TCR CDR3 regions was used to track tumor-associated T cell clones in peripheral blood of patients responding to PD-1 blockade. Results and caveats for the whole study, not just this receptor: After pembrolizumab, tumor-resident clones, which were often undetectable in blood before treatment, expanded rapidly and then contracted, generally ahead of radiologic responses.

For each enrolled patient, mismatch repair deficiency was established using either polymerase chain reaction or immunohistochemistry. TCR sequencing was performed for a few patients who responded to pembrolizumab therapy. In the phase II trial, pembrolizumab PD-1 blockade was tested prospectively in advanced mismatch repair-deficient cancers, no matter which tissue of origin the cancers came from. Peripheral blood T cell samples were gathered serially, both before PD-1 blockade started and at multiple time points afterward. Blood sampling time points were reported as weeks after the first dose of pembrolizumab. The library was obtained by the immunoSEQ multiplex PCR assay. The immuneACCESS repertoire file appears here via TCRdb, limited to in-frame rearrangements. These files lack a portion of the clones; in checked studies, under half of the deficit traces to unresolved V genes, and the cause of the others is not known. This sample comprises 95,000 to 150,000 clones, more than 85% of them detected only once. Approximately 13% of the sample belongs to the ten largest clones.

A distance of 9 bases separates the germline ends of V and J, which lose 6 bases and 4 bases respectively. The CDR3 covers 12 residues, taking in both the cysteine and the phenylalanine. Only the CDR3 DNA stays, 36 bases, in frame from base 1. The germline V gene (reference sequence) supplies CDR1 MNHNY and CDR2 SVGAGI. Details on this clone: Its specific antigen is unknown. Per-base qualities were not stored, and no clone one base away is much larger.

The receptor's source is an adult with mismatch repair-deficient cancer. The sequencing used peripheral blood, collected 44 weeks after starting pembrolizumab. The chain is encoded by TRBV6-6 joined to TRBJ2-5; the D gene assignment is perhaps TRBD1 or TRBD2, with each matching 5 bases. At the DNA level, the sequence is TGTGCCAGCAGCTGGGGGAGAGAGACCCAGTACTTC. The translation is CASSWGRETQYF.